This T cell receptor (beta chain) was captured in a study of cytomegalovirus exposure and HLA in healthy donors. Study observations and caveats: Available immune exposure information covered CMV serostatus only. One variant, a missense change in DCLRE1C, was linked in a later analysis to TCR beta V- and J-gene trimming.

In the case of this clone: The antigen remains unidentified.

With 60 Vbeta and 13 Jbeta primers, the PCR was carried out. As processed by the authors: Later, an analysis found about 77 million unique TCR beta chains, and about 10 million of these were shared. TCRdb's table, derived via immunoSEQ multiplex PCR, lists solely in-frame clones and lacks some. Clone size and the V and J calls come from that table; the DNA yielded D and trimming. The repertoire table contains 55,000 to 75,000 clones. Though probably carrying unrecorded immune exposures, donors were nominally healthy at sampling. The length of the CDR3 is 15 residues. The V end lost 5 bases, the J end lost 0 bases, and 11 bases lay between the germline ends. Germline loops: CDR1 KGHSH, CDR2 LQKENI.

V is TRBV18 and J is TRBJ1-5; D call uncertain. The sample was PBMCs. The clonotype originates from a male donor in good health and CMV-seronegative. The CDR3 DNA reads TGTGCCAGCTCAGTCACGTCTAGTAGCAATCAGCCCCAGCATTTT. It encodes CASSVTSSSNQPQHF.